The rows below give T cell receptor beta chains drawn from one sample of a study of read filtering for tumor transcriptome and immune sequencing. TCRdb re-derived calls from the reads in MiXCR, one entry per CDR3 protein. The table includes about 130,000 distinct CDR3 sequences, approximately 13% detected once. The sequencing input was a population of CD138-negative cells sorted from bone marrow. The source of these receptors is a donor older than 35 with multiple myeloma. Each CDR3 is given with its conserved first and last residue. Fields, in order: V gene, clone size, J gene, D gene, CDR3 protein, CDR3 DNA. A D gene is named only where the DNA matches it firmly. Not all rows give a size; the values are once, few, many and, for expanded clones, a class.

V gene: TRBV29-1
clone size: many
J gene: TRBJ2-7
D gene: .
CDR3 protein: CSVGGAYEQYF
CDR3 DNA: TGCAGCGTTGGTGGGGCCTACGAGCAGTACTTC

V gene: TRBV18
clone size: many
J gene: TRBJ1-1
D gene: .
CDR3 protein: CASSPRGPGEAFF
CDR3 DNA: TGTGCCAGCTCACCTCGGGGGCCGGGGGAAGCTTTCTTT

V gene: TRBV13
clone size: many
J gene: TRBJ2-1
D gene: TRBD2
CDR3 protein: CASSPLAGGYDEQFF
CDR3 DNA: TGTGCCAGCAGCCCGCTAGCGGGAGGGTACGATGAGCAGTTCTTC

V gene: TRBV29-1
clone size: many
J gene: TRBJ2-1
D gene: .
CDR3 protein: CSVKSYNEQFF
CDR3 DNA: TGCAGCGTTAAAAGTTACAATGAGCAGTTCTTC

V gene: TRBV7-9
clone size: many
J gene: TRBJ2-7
D gene: .
CDR3 protein: CASSPSRAAYEQYF
CDR3 DNA: TGTGCCAGCAGCCCCAGCCGCGCTGCCTACGAGCAGTACTTC

V gene: TRBV29-1
clone size: many
J gene: TRBJ2-7
D gene: .
CDR3 protein: CSVEGITYEQYF
CDR3 DNA: TGCAGCGTTGAAGGCATTACCTACGAGCAGTACTTC

V gene: TRBV14
clone size: many
J gene: TRBJ2-2
D gene: TRBD2
CDR3 protein: CASSRPGLGGTGELFF
CDR3 DNA: TGTGCCAGCAGCCGGCCGGGACTAGGTGGCACCGGGGAGCTGTTTTTT

V gene: TRBV27
clone size: many
J gene: TRBJ2-1
D gene: TRBD2
CDR3 protein: CASRIRRSGPRDSNEQFF
CDR3 DNA: TGTGCCAGTAGGATTAGGCGTAGCGGGCCCCGAGACAGCAATGAGCAGTTCTTC

V gene: TRBV19
clone size: many
J gene: TRBJ2-1
D gene: .
CDR3 protein: CASSPGTSPYNEQFF
CDR3 DNA: TGTGCCAGTAGTCCCGGGACGTCCCCCTACAATGAGCAGTTCTTC

V gene: TRBV3-1
clone size: many
J gene: TRBJ2-2
D gene: .
CDR3 protein: CASSARQSGELFF
CDR3 DNA: TGTGCCAGCAGCGCTCGACAGTCCGGGGAGCTGTTTTTT

V gene: TRBV3-1
clone size: many
J gene: TRBJ2-2
D gene: .
CDR3 protein: CASSQVGGDTGELFF
CDR3 DNA: TGTGCCAGCAGCCAAGTGGGCGGAGATACCGGGGAGCTGTTTTTT

V gene: TRBV7-2
clone size: many
J gene: TRBJ2-1
D gene: TRBD2
CDR3 protein: CASSLGGLAWYNEQFF
CDR3 DNA: TGTGCCAGCAGCTTAGGGGGACTAGCCTGGTACAATGAGCAGTTCTTC

V gene: TRBV5-1
clone size: .
J gene: TRBJ2-1
D gene: .
CDR3 protein: CASSLVQGIDEQFF
CDR3 DNA: TGCGCCAGCAGCTTGGTACAGGGCATCGATGAGCAGTTCTTC

V gene: TRBV7-2
clone size: .
J gene: TRBJ1-1
D gene: TRBD1
CDR3 protein: CASSLSGTGGGEAVF
CDR3 DNA: TGTGCCAGCAGCTTATCCGGGACAGGGGGCGGAGAAGCTGTCTTT

V gene: TRBV9
clone size: many
J gene: TRBJ2-2
D gene: TRBD2
CDR3 protein: CASSAGTGTSGPTGELFF
CDR3 DNA: TGTGCCAGCAGCGCTGGGACCGGGACTAGCGGTCCGACCGGGGAGCTGTTTTTT

V gene: TRBV4-2
clone size: .
J gene: TRBJ2-7
D gene: TRBD2
CDR3 protein: CASSQQFGREDGQYF
CDR3 DNA: TGTGCCAGCAGCCAACAATTCGGACGGGAGGACGGGCAGTACTTC

V gene: TRBV20-1
clone size: many
J gene: TRBJ2-3
D gene: .
CDR3 protein: CSASHPSSTDTQYF
CDR3 DNA: TGCAGTGCTAGTCATCCCTCTAGCACAGATACGCAGTATTTT

V gene: TRBV5-1
clone size: .
J gene: TRBJ2-3
D gene: .
CDR3 protein: CASSLTSDTQYF
CDR3 DNA: TGCGCCAGCAGCCTGACTAGTGATACGCAGTATTTT

V gene: TRBV19
clone size: few
J gene: TRBJ2-7
D gene: TRBD2
CDR3 protein: CASSIQASGISSYEQYF
CDR3 DNA: TGTGCCAGTAGTATCCAGGCTAGCGGGATAAGCTCCTACGAGCAGTACTTC

V gene: TRBV12-3/TRBV12-4
clone size: .
J gene: TRBJ1-2
D gene: .
CDR3 protein: CASSLAVGSAGYTF
CDR3 DNA: TGTGCCAGCAGTTTAGCGGTGGGGTCTGCTGGCTACACCTTC

V gene: TRBV20-1
clone size: many
J gene: TRBJ2-2
D gene: TRBD2
CDR3 protein: CSAKKRGGSWTGELFF
CDR3 DNA: TGCAGTGCTAAAAAGCGGGGGGGGAGTTGGACCGGGGAGCTGTTTTTT

V gene: TRBV7-9
clone size: many
J gene: TRBJ2-7
D gene: .
CDR3 protein: CASSLGAGEAYEQYF
CDR3 DNA: TGTGCCAGCAGCTTAGGCGCAGGGGAGGCCTACGAGCAGTACTTC

V gene: TRBV11-3
clone size: .
J gene: TRBJ2-1
D gene: .
CDR3 protein: CASSLVKGGHNEQFF
CDR3 DNA: TGTGCCAGCAGCTTAGTTAAGGGGGGCCACAATGAGCAGTTCTTC

V gene: TRBV7-9
clone size: many
J gene: TRBJ1-4
D gene: TRBD1
CDR3 protein: CASSPRGQNAEKLFF
CDR3 DNA: TGTGCCAGCAGCCCCCGGGGACAGAACGCTGAAAAACTGTTTTTT

V gene: TRBV6-6
clone size: .
J gene: TRBJ2-2
D gene: .
CDR3 protein: CASSYSAGELFF
CDR3 DNA: TGTGCCAGCAGTTACTCCGCCGGGGAGCTGTTTTTT

V gene: TRBV20-1
clone size: many
J gene: TRBJ2-3
D gene: TRBD2
CDR3 protein: CSASGGLISTDTQYF
CDR3 DNA: TGCAGTGCCTCGGGGGGTCTAATTAGCACAGATACGCAGTATTTT

V gene: TRBV4-1
clone size: .
J gene: TRBJ1-5
D gene: TRBD1
CDR3 protein: CASSQRDRGKLGGPQRF
CDR3 DNA: TGCGCCAGCAGCCAGAGAGACAGGGGGAAACTGGGGGGGCCCCAGCGTTTT

V gene: TRBV27
clone size: many
J gene: TRBJ2-1
D gene: TRBD2
CDR3 protein: CASRLAGYVEQFF
CDR3 DNA: TGTGCCAGCAGATTAGCGGGATATGTTGAGCAGTTCTTC

V gene: TRBV7-3
clone size: many
J gene: TRBJ2-2
D gene: TRBD2
CDR3 protein: CASSLTGLMGTGELFF
CDR3 DNA: TGTGCCAGCAGCTTGACGGGACTAATGGGCACCGGGGAGCTGTTTTTT

V gene: TRBV10-2
clone size: many
J gene: TRBJ2-1
D gene: .
CDR3 protein: CASIVGQAQISHEQFF
CDR3 DNA: TGCGCCAGCATCGTGGGACAAGCTCAGATTTCCCATGAGCAGTTCTTC

V gene: TRBV11-3
clone size: many
J gene: TRBJ1-3
D gene: .
CDR3 protein: CASSSHASGNTIYF
CDR3 DNA: TGTGCCAGCAGCTCCCACGCCTCTGGAAACACCATATATTTT

V gene: TRBV12-3/TRBV12-4
clone size: many
J gene: TRBJ1-5
D gene: TRBD1
CDR3 protein: CASSNRGRNQPQHF
CDR3 DNA: TGTGCCAGCAGTAACAGGGGACGAAATCAGCCCCAGCATTTT

V gene: TRBV6-2/TRBV6-3
clone size: .
J gene: TRBJ2-1
D gene: .
CDR3 protein: CASRLTYNEQFF
CDR3 DNA: TGTGCCAGCAGACTCACATACAATGAGCAGTTCTTC

V gene: TRBV2
clone size: many
J gene: TRBJ2-1
D gene: .
CDR3 protein: CASKGPKGESSYNEQFF
CDR3 DNA: TGTGCCAGCAAAGGCCCGAAGGGAGAGAGCTCCTACAATGAGCAGTTCTTC

V gene: TRBV29-1
clone size: many
J gene: TRBJ2-5
D gene: .
CDR3 protein: CSVESNGIETQYF
CDR3 DNA: TGCAGCGTTGAGAGCAACGGGATAGAGACCCAGTACTTC

V gene: TRBV9
clone size: few
J gene: TRBJ1-1
D gene: TRBD1
CDR3 protein: CASSPPTGKSTEAFF
CDR3 DNA: TGTGCCAGCAGCCCCCCGACAGGGAAGTCGACTGAAGCTTTCTTT

V gene: TRBV20-1
clone size: .
J gene: TRBJ2-5
D gene: .
CDR3 protein: CSASGHQETQYF
CDR3 DNA: TGCAGTGCTAGTGGGCACCAAGAGACCCAGTACTTC

V gene: TRBV5-1
clone size: many
J gene: TRBJ2-1
D gene: TRBD1
CDR3 protein: CASSIGGAQGYNEQFF
CDR3 DNA: TGCGCCAGCAGCATAGGGGGCGCACAGGGATACAATGAGCAGTTCTTC

V gene: TRBV6-6
clone size: many
J gene: TRBJ1-1
D gene: .
CDR3 protein: CASSYSIIEGPRNTEAFF
CDR3 DNA: TGTGCCAGCAGTTACTCGATTATCGAGGGGCCCAGGAACACTGAAGCTTTCTTT

V gene: TRBV30
clone size: few
J gene: TRBJ2-3
D gene: TRBD2
CDR3 protein: CAWGLAGGRVTDTQYF
CDR3 DNA: TGTGCCTGGGGGCTAGCGGGAGGCCGGGTCACAGATACGCAGTATTTT

V gene: TRBV6-5
clone size: many
J gene: TRBJ2-3
D gene: .
CDR3 protein: CASKPRFSTDTQYF
CDR3 DNA: TGTGCCAGCAAACCAAGATTTAGCACAGATACGCAGTATTTT

V gene: TRBV24-1
clone size: many
J gene: TRBJ2-1
D gene: .
CDR3 protein: CATSDYLSGNEQFF
CDR3 DNA: TGTGCCACCAGTGATTACTTATCAGGCAATGAGCAGTTCTTC

V gene: TRBV12-3/TRBV12-4
clone size: few
J gene: TRBJ2-7
D gene: TRBD2
CDR3 protein: CASSPGLAQFYEQYF
CDR3 DNA: TGTGCCAGCAGTCCGGGACTAGCGCAATTCTACGAGCAGTACTTC

V gene: TRBV14
clone size: .
J gene: TRBJ2-7
D gene: .
CDR3 protein: CASSQRHNGEQYF
CDR3 DNA: TGTGCCAGCAGCCAACGTCACAACGGGGAGCAGTACTTC

V gene: TRBV7-8
clone size: many
J gene: TRBJ1-5
D gene: .
CDR3 protein: CASSLGIYSNQPQHF
CDR3 DNA: TGTGCCAGCAGCTTAGGGATTTATAGCAATCAGCCCCAGCATTTT

V gene: TRBV5-1
clone size: many
J gene: TRBJ1-1
D gene: .
CDR3 protein: CASSLFVSTGMNTEAFF
CDR3 DNA: TGCGCCAGCAGCTTGTTCGTATCGACGGGTATGAACACTGAAGCTTTCTTT

V gene: TRBV29-1
clone size: many
J gene: TRBJ2-3
D gene: .
CDR3 protein: CSTDVGHTDTQYF
CDR3 DNA: TGCAGCACGGATGTGGGACACACAGATACGCAGTATTTT

V gene: TRBV4-1
clone size: many
J gene: TRBJ2-1
D gene: TRBD2
CDR3 protein: CASRPGLATYNEQFF
CDR3 DNA: TGCGCCAGCAGACCGGGACTAGCGACTTACAATGAGCAGTTCTTC

V gene: TRBV7-3
clone size: many
J gene: TRBJ1-1
D gene: TRBD1
CDR3 protein: CASSLSPGTGGSGTEAFF
CDR3 DNA: TGTGCCAGCAGCCTTAGTCCCGGGACAGGGGGCTCAGGGACTGAAGCTTTCTTT

V gene: TRBV10-3
clone size: few
J gene: TRBJ2-7
D gene: TRBD1
CDR3 protein: CATAGQGAYEQYF
CDR3 DNA: TGTGCCACCGCGGGACAGGGGGCGTACGAGCAGTACTTC

V gene: TRBV27
clone size: many
J gene: TRBJ1-1
D gene: TRBD1
CDR3 protein: CASSLLPGTGVTEAFF
CDR3 DNA: TGTGCCAGCAGTTTGCTTCCGGGGACAGGGGTCACTGAAGCTTTCTTT

V gene: TRBV7-2
clone size: many
J gene: TRBJ2-1
D gene: TRBD2
CDR3 protein: CASSLISGHYNEQFF
CDR3 DNA: TGTGCCAGCAGCTTAATTAGCGGGCATTACAATGAGCAGTTCTTC